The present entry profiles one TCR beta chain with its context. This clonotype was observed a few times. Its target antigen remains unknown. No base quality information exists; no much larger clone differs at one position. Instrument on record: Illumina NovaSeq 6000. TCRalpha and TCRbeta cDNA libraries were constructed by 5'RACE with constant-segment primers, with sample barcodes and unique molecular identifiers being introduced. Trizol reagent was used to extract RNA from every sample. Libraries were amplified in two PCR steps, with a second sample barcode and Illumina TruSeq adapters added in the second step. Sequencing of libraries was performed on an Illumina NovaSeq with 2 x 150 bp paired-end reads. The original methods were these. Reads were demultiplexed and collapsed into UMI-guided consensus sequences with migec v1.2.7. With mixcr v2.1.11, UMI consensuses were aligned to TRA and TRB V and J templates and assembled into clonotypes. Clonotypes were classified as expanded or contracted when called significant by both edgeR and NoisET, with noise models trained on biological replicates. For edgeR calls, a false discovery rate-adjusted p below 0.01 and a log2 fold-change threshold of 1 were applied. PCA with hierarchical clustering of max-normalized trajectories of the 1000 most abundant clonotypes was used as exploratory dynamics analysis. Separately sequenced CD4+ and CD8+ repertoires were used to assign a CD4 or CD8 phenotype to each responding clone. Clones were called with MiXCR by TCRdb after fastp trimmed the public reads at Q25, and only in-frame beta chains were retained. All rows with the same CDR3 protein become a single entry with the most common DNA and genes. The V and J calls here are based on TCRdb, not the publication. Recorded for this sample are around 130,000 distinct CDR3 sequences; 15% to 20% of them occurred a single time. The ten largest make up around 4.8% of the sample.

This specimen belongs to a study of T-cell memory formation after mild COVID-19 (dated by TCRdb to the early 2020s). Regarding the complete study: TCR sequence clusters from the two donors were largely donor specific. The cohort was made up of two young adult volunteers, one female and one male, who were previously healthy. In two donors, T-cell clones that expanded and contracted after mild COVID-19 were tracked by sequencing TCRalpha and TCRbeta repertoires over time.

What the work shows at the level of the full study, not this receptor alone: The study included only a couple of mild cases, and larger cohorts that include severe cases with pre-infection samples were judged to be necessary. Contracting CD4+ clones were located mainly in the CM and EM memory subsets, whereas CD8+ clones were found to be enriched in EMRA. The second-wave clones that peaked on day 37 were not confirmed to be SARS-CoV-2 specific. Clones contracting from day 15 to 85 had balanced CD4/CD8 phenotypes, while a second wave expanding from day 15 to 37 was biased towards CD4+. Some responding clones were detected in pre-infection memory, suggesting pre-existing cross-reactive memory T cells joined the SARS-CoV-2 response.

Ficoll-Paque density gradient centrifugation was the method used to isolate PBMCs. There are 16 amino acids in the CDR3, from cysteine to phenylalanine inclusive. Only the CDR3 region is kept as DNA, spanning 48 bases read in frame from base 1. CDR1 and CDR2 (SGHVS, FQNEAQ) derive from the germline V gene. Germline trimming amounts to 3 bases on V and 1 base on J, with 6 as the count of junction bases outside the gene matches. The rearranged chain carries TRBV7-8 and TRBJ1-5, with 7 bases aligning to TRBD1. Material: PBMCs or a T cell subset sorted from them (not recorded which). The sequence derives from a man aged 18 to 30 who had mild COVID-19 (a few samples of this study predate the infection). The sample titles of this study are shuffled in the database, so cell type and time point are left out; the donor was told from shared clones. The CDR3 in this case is CASSFAGTASNQPQHF. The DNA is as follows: TGTGCCAGCAGCTTCGCCGGGACAGCAAGCAATCAGCCCCAGCATTTT.